This T cell receptor beta chain was observed in a study of early T cells in non-severe SARS-CoV-2 infection. In the study overall: Whole-blood bulk RNA, unsorted, was sequenced, and chains were unpaired.

This clonotype has at least ten counts. The antigen is unknown. Individual cDNA molecules received unique molecular identifiers during library preparation. TCRdb re-analysed the 5' RACE reads in MiXCR, keeping a single row per CDR3 protein. The sample holds tens of thousands of distinct CDR3 sequences, around 4% seen once. Regarding the study as a whole: VDJdb matching favored anti-spike CD8 responses, missing private and CD4 specificities.

CDR1 is MDHEN, CDR2 SYDVKM, per germline. Trimming shortened V by 6 bases and J by 3 bases, and 15 bases separated the two germline ends. The CDR3 is 14 residues long. This TCR was recovered from an adult who was a healthcare worker with PCR-confirmed SARS-CoV-2 infection or an uninfected control (not recorded which). J is TRBJ2-7 and V is TRBV28; D ambiguous. Input material: whole blood. The CDR3 loop reads CASRLPVGNYEQYF. DNA for the CDR3: TGTGCCAGCAGACTCCCAGTCGGTAACTACGAGCAGTACTTC. The whole variable domain, remainder taken from reference TRBV28 and TRBJ2-7, is DVKVTQSSRYLVKRTGEKVFLECVQDMDHENMFWYRQDPGLGLRLIYFSYDVKMKEKGDIPEGYSVSREKKERFSLILESASTNQTSMYLCASRLPVGNYEQYFGPGTRLTVT.